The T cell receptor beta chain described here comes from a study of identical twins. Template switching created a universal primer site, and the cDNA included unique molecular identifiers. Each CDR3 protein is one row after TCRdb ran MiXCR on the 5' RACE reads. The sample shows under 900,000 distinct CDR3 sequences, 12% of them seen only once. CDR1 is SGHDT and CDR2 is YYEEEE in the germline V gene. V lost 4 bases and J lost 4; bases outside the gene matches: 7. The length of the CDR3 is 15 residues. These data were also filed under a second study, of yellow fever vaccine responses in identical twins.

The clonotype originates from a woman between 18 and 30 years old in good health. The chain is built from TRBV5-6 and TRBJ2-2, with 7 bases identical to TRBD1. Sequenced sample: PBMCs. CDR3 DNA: TGTGCCAGCAGCAGGGACAGTTTAAGCACCGGGGAGCTGTTTTTT. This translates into CASSRDSLSTGELFF.